The clone carrying this T cell receptor beta chain was recorded a few times. The antigen is undetermined. V was pared by 4 bases and J by 3 bases, with 5 bases of the junction left unmatched. Per germline, CDR1 DFQATT and CDR2 SNEGSKA (reference sequence). This CDR3 is 13 amino acids long. This entry comes from a study of CD8 T cells in ankylosing spondylitis. Findings of the study overall: Peripheral blood samples showed relatively rare disease-linked clones, and these clones were CD8+. Within matched ankylosing spondylitis synovial fluid, disease-linked clones were reportedly significantly enriched. It appeared that ankylosing spondylitis blood was characterized by a TCR beta motif of several highly homologous variants.

TCRdb analysed the 5' RACE reads with MiXCR anew, one entry per CDR3 protein. The sample consists of hundreds of thousands of distinct CDR3 sequences, roughly 12% of them appearing once. The V and J genes are TRBV20-1 and TRBJ2-7, with TRBD1 identical over 8 bases. Material: blood, either unsorted or a sorted T cell fraction (not recorded which). This receptor was taken from a male donor with ankylosing spondylitis. For the CDR3, the DNA is TGCAGTGCTAACCGGGACAGGAGCTACGAGCAGTACTTC. It specifies CSANRDRSYEQYF.